Shown below are 9 T cell receptor beta chains from a single sample sequenced in a study of cytomegalovirus exposure and HLA in healthy donors. Both 60 Vbeta primers and 13 Jbeta primers went into the PCR. Assay: immunoSEQ multiplex PCR; the TCRdb copy retains only in-frame clones and omits some. The table includes 150,000 or so clones, 65% to 80% detected once. The sample comprised PBMCs. These receptors all stem from a man in his forties in good health and CMV-seropositive.

J is TRBJ1-1 and V is TRBV27, with unresolved D. V dropped 0 bases and J dropped 0 bases, with 8 bases sitting between them. Looked up from germline, CDR1 is MNHEY and CDR2 is SMNVEV (reference sequence). The length of the CDR3 is 15 residues. Written as DNA, the CDR3 is TGTGCCAGCAGTTTATCGTGGGAGGTGAACACTGAAGCTTTCTTT. Translating it yields CASSLSWEVNTEAFF.

The chain carries TRBV6-1 and TRBJ2-1, with D perhaps TRBD2 (5 bases). Germline CDR1 is MNHNS and CDR2 is SASEGT. V was clipped by 6 bases and J by 6 bases, with 12 bases between them. The CDR3 loop spans 13 amino acids. The CDR3 nucleotides read TGTGCCAGCAGCGGGATCTACGGCAATGAGCAGTTCTTC. Translated, it gives CASSGIYGNEQFF.

The V call is TRBV21-1, the J call TRBJ2-5; the table assigns TRBD1, which was not confirmed against the DNA. TRBV21-1 is noted as a pseudogene. CDR3 length: 16 amino acids. CDR3 protein: CASSTVAGGEEETQYF. The CDR3 DNA reads as TGTGCCAGCAGCACGGTGGCAGGGGGCGAAGAAGAGACCCAGTACTTC.

This clone was picked up one time. The chain uses TRBV6-1 and TRBJ2-5; perhaps TRBD1 as D (6 bases). V shed 5 bases and J shed 2 bases, with 12 bases lying between them. This CDR3 has 14 amino acids. Germline V gene data show CDR1 as MNHNS and CDR2 as SASEGT. DNA for the CDR3: TGTGCCAGCAGTAAAGGACAGATACAAGAGACCCAGTACTTC. Its protein is CASSKGQIQETQYF.

V gene TRBV2 combines with J gene TRBJ2-2, with TRBD1 matching over 8 bases. There are 13 residues in the CDR3. CDR1 and CDR2 (germline): SNHLY, FYNNEI. V was clipped by 8 bases and J by 4 bases; unmatched bases: 3. DNA for the CDR3: TGTGCCAGCGGGGACAGGATCACCGGGGAGCTGTTTTTT. Amino acid sequence: CASGDRITGELFF.

The J gene is TRBJ2-1, the V gene TRBV5-5; 8 bases match TRBD1. The germline V gene has CDR1 SGHKS and CDR2 YYEKEE (reference sequence). This CDR3 region has 16 residues. J gave up 3 bases and V 1 base, and 6 bases lay outside the gene matches. The CDR3 spells CASSLSGQVFYNEQFF. The DNA of the CDR3 is TGTGCCAGCAGCTTGTCGGGACAGGTGTTCTACAATGAGCAGTTCTTC.

This clone was picked up one time. The genes are TRBV7-2 and TRBJ2-7; 11 bases fit TRBD2. The CDR3 sequence is 14 residues long. The V gene's germline CDR1 is SGHTA and CDR2 FQGNSA. V lost 7 bases and J lost 2; bases outside the gene matches: 4. CDR3 sequence (DNA): TGTGCCAGCATGGGGACTAGCGGAACCTACGAGCAGTACTTC. Protein: CASMGTSGTYEQYF.

Regarding this clone: At one end the junction does not follow the germline gene, possibly because of a read error. This chain uses TRBV20-1 with TRBJ2-1; possibly TRBD2 for D (6 bases). Germline V gene data show CDR1 as DFQATT and CDR2 as SNEGSKA (reference sequence). CDR3 size: 11 residues. CDR3 DNA: TGCAGCGCTAGCGCGAACAATGAGCAGTTCTTC. It translates to CSASANNEQFF.

V is TRBV6-5 and J is TRBJ1-2; 8 bases fit TRBD1. The CDR3 has 13 amino acids. Per the germline V gene, CDR1 is MNHEY and CDR2 is SVGAGI. With V trimmed by 4 bases and J by 4 bases, 2 bases remained unmatched. As DNA, the CDR3 is TGTGCCAGCAGTTCGACAGGGGCCTATGGCTACACCTTC. It specifies CASSSTGAYGYTF.